These 32 T cell receptor beta chains were all obtained from the same sample, sequenced in a study of blood T cell repertoires in COVID-19. The method was immunoSEQ multiplex PCR; TCRdb's version includes in-frame clones alone and lacks a portion of them. The table has 200,000 or so clones, about nine tenths seen once; the top ten hold 2% to 2.5%. Sequenced: PBMCs or T cells enriched from blood (not recorded which). These TCRs come from a woman in her forties with acute COVID-19.

The chain joins TRBV19 to TRBJ2-5, with D tentatively TRBD2 (6 bases). CDR1 and CDR2 (germline): LNHDA, SQIVND (reference sequence). There are 14 residues in the CDR3. V was shortened by 7 bases and J by 4 bases, with 16 bases between the two germline ends. The CDR3 DNA follows: TGTGCCAGTACCCCTGGCGGGACTGGAGAGACCCAGTACTTC. Residues: CASTPGGTGETQYF.

The chain uses TRBV2 and TRBJ2-1; 10 positions agree with TRBD2. CDR1 and CDR2 (germline): SNHLY, FYNNEI. This CDR3 is built from 15 residues. Trimming cost V 4 bases and J 5 bases; bases outside gene matches: 5. The DNA for the CDR3 is TGTGCCAGCAGTGGGACTAGCGGCCGCAACAATGAGCAGTTCTTC. Residues: CASSGTSGRNNEQFF.

V usage is TRBV3-1 (or the pseudogene TRBV3-2) and J usage is TRBJ2-3; tentative D call: TRBD2 (7 bases). The CDR3 extends over 15 amino acids. Between the trimmed V and J ends, which lost 3 bases and 5 bases, there was a span of 15 bases. Per germline, CDR1 LGHDT and CDR2 YNNKEL (reference sequence). CDR3 loop: CASSHRWGGQDTQYF. Here the CDR3 DNA reads TGTGCCAGCAGCCATCGTTGGGGGGGGCAAGATACGCAGTATTTT.

The chain employs TRBV16 and TRBJ1-1; D possibly corresponds to TRBD1 (6 bases). CDR1 and CDR2 (germline): KGHSY, FQNENV. V gave up 3 bases and J gave up 4 bases, with 9 bases separating them. This CDR3 has 13 amino acids. The CDR3 reads CASSQGARTEAFF. The DNA for the CDR3 is TGTGCCAGCAGCCAGGGGGCTCGCACTGAAGCTTTCTTT.

The chain is built from TRBV2 and TRBJ2-7; weak D call: TRBD1 (6 bases). V lost 11 bases and J lost 2, with 13 bases in between. CDR1 and CDR2 (germline): SNHLY, FYNNEI. The CDR3 sequence is 12 residues long. The CDR3 here is CAEGQGTYEQYF. The CDR3, as DNA: TGTGCCGAGGGACAAGGGACCTACGAGCAGTACTTC. Full variable domain (missing parts from reference TRBV2 and TRBJ2-7): EPEVTQTPSHQVTQMGQEVILRCVPISNHLYFYWYRQILGQKVEFLVSFYNNEISEKSEIFDDQFSVERPDGSNFTLKIRSTKLEDSAMYFCAEGQGTYEQYFGPGTRLTVT.

This clone was seen a single time. This chain links TRBV9 with TRBJ1-2, with 8 bases that match TRBD1. Germline V lookup: CDR1 SGDLS, CDR2 YYNGEE. V gave up 4 bases and J gave up 7 bases; unmatched junction bases: 9. The CDR3 is made up of 14 amino acids. DNA for the CDR3: TGTGCCAGCAGCCCGCAACAGGGGGTCGGTGGCTACACCTTC. Translated, it gives CASSPQQGVGGYTF.

CDR3 amino acids: CAWSVGAGTSYGYTF. CDR3 in DNA: TGTGCCTGGAGTGTTGGGGCAGGCACTTCCTATGGCTACACCTTC. The chain couples TRBV30 to TRBJ1-2; D possibly corresponds to TRBD1 (5 bases). Germline-derived CDR1 and CDR2 are GTSNPN and SVGIG (reference sequence). This CDR3 spans 15 amino acids. The V and J ends lost 0 bases and 4 bases respectively, with 15 bases between them.

The V gene is TRBV3-1 (or the pseudogene TRBV3-2), the J gene TRBJ1-2; 7 positions agree with TRBD1. Germline V gene sequence: CDR1 LGHDT, CDR2 YNNKEL (reference sequence). With 5 bases clipped from V and 4 bases from J, the junction kept 10 bases outside the gene matches. CDR3 length: 15 residues. The CDR3 nucleotides read TGTGCCAGCAGCTCAAAGGGGACAGCTCTCTATGGCTACACCTTC. Its translation: CASSSKGTALYGYTF.

The sample holds a few counts of this clone. The CDR3 nucleotides are TGTGCCAGCAGTACACAGGGTTCCGGGGAGCTGTTTTTT. Translating gives CASSTQGSGELFF. The rearrangement joins TRBV27 to TRBJ2-2, with D perhaps TRBD1 (6 bases). The CDR3 loop spans 13 amino acids. V lost 5 bases to trimming and J lost 6 bases, with 10 bases between them. The germline V gene encodes CDR1 MNHEY and CDR2 SMNVEV (reference sequence).

The chain employs TRBV29-1 and TRBJ2-7; D may be TRBD2 (5 bases). This CDR3 has 11 residues. The V gene lost 6 bases and the J gene lost 6 bases, with 12 bases spanning the gap. CDR1 and CDR2 from the germline V gene are SQVTM and ANQGSEA. As DNA, the CDR3 is TGCAGCGTGGGCGGGCATTCCGAGCAGTACTTC. Its translation: CSVGGHSEQYF.

J is TRBJ1-1 and V is TRBV30; tentative D call: TRBD1 (5 bases). Between the trimmed V and J ends, which lost 2 bases and 1 base, there was a span of 8 bases. The CDR3 runs to 13 residues. Per germline, CDR1 GTSNPN and CDR2 SVGIG (reference sequence). This chain's CDR3 is CAWSRGGNTEAFF. The CDR3 DNA follows: TGTGCCTGGAGTAGGGGAGGGAACACTGAAGCTTTCTTT.

The chain recombines TRBV5-1 with TRBJ1-2; the D gene is possibly TRBD1 (6 bases). Per germline, CDR1 SGHRS and CDR2 YFSETQ. With 4 bases removed from V and 4 bases from J, the gap between germline ends came to 17 bases. The CDR3 has 15 residues. The CDR3 here is CASSLTGTGSYGYTF. DNA of the CDR3: TGCGCCAGCAGCCTCACAGGGACGGGGTCCTATGGCTACACCTTC.

This clone was seen a few times. This rearrangement joins TRBV7-2 to TRBJ2-4, with TRBD2 identical over 11 bases. Germline trimming cut 4 bases from V and 7 bases from J; bases unmatched to any gene: 9. Germline values: CDR1 SGHTA, CDR2 FQGNSA. The length of the CDR3 is 16 residues. The DNA for the CDR3 is TGTGCCAGCAGCTCCAATAGCGGGGGGGCCGGGAACATTCAGTACTTC. This encodes CASSSNSGGAGNIQYF.

This clone was seen more than once but under ten times. The chain recombines TRBV5-1 with TRBJ2-7; weak D call: TRBD2 (7 bases). The CDR3 totals 13 residues. CDR1 SGHRS and CDR2 YFSETQ come from the germline V gene. Trimming removed 5 bases at V and 6 bases at J, with 15 bases between. The CDR3 sequence: CASRQGGGGEQYF. The CDR3 DNA follows: TGCGCCAGCAGGCAAGGGGGAGGGGGCGAGCAGTACTTC.

This sequence joins TRBV5-4 and TRBJ1-1; weak D call: TRBD1 (6 bases). V was cut by 3 bases and J by 5 bases, with 17 bases left in between. Germline V gene lookup returns CDR1 SGHNT and CDR2 YYREEE (reference sequence). The CDR3 sequence is 15 residues long. CDR3 region: CASSSGGGQGTEAFF. As DNA, the CDR3 is TGTGCCAGCAGCTCTGGGGGGGGCCAGGGGACTGAAGCTTTCTTT.

The chain carries TRBV6-6 and TRBJ2-2; D perhaps matches TRBD1 (5 bases). V gave up 6 bases and J gave up 1 base, with 15 bases separating them. The CDR3 is made up of 16 amino acids. Germline-derived CDR1 and CDR2 are MNHNY and SVGAGI (reference sequence). CDR3 residues: CASSTRRQMNTGELFF. CDR3 sequence (DNA): TGTGCCAGCAGCACCCGGAGACAGATGAACACCGGGGAGCTGTTTTTT.

The V gene is TRBV20-1, the J gene TRBJ2-3; D uncertain. The V and J ends lost 6 bases and 5 bases respectively, with 9 bases between them. The CDR3 length is 11 residues. CDR1 is DFQATT and CDR2 is SNEGSKA in the germline V gene (reference sequence). The CDR3 protein is CSARPLDTQYF. Written as DNA, the CDR3 is TGCAGTGCGAGGCCCTTAGATACGCAGTATTTT.

The chain joins TRBV9 to TRBJ2-5, with a weak D call TRBD2 (5 bases). Trimming stripped 4 bases from V and 2 bases from J, with 12 bases between. The CDR3 consists of 14 residues. CDR1 is SGDLS, CDR2 YYNGEE, per germline. In DNA, the CDR3 is TGTGCCAGCAGCATAACCGGGAAGCAAGAGACCCAGTACTTC. Translating gives CASSITGKQETQYF. The variable domain in full, completed from reference TRBV9 and TRBJ2-5, reads DSGVTQTPKHLITATGQRVTLRCSPRSGDLSVYWYQQSLDQGLQFLIQYYNGEERAKGNILERFSAQQFPDLHSELNLSSLELGDSALYFCASSITGKQETQYFGPGTRLLVL.

V gene TRBV3-1 (or the pseudogene TRBV3-2) combines with J gene TRBJ1-1; TRBD1 is a possible D gene (6 bases). The CDR3 runs to 14 residues. Trimming stripped 4 bases from V and 1 base from J, with 10 bases between. The V gene's germline CDR1 is LGHDT and CDR2 YNNKEL (reference sequence). CDR3 in amino acids: CASSRRGGNTEAFF. The CDR3 DNA reads as TGTGCCAGCAGCCGTCGAGGGGGGAACACTGAAGCTTTCTTT.

The rearrangement links TRBV7-7 to TRBJ2-3, with D perhaps matching TRBD1 (6 bases). The CDR3 is made up of 15 amino acids. Germline lookup yields CDR1 SSHAT and CDR2 FNYEAQ (reference sequence). V dropped 5 bases and J dropped 2 bases, with 14 bases sitting between them. CDR3 in amino acids: CASSPDRTYTDTQYF. The CDR3 DNA is TGTGCCAGCAGCCCGGACAGAACCTACACAGATACGCAGTATTTT.

V gene TRBV23-1 combines with J gene TRBJ2-7, with D possibly TRBD2 on 6 matching bases. TRBV23-1 is annotated as an ORF whose role is uncertain. V was cut by 10 bases and J by 7 bases, with 32 bases left in between. There are 17 residues in the CDR3. The CDR3 protein is CATKGLLILPTIWEQYV. The DNA of the CDR3 is TGCGCCACAAAGGGACTGTTAATACTCCCCACTATTTGGGAGCAGTACGTC.

This chain links TRBV1 with TRBJ2-5; whether TRBD2, the table's D call, matches the DNA was not checked. TRBV1 is flagged as a pseudogene. The CDR3 consists of 14 residues. CDR3 DNA sequence: TGCACCAGCAGCCCCCTCGAGGTCCAAGAGACCCAGTACTTC. Residues: CTSSPLEVQETQYF.

This clone was observed once. The gene calls are TRBV29-1 and TRBJ1-2, with 9 bases fitting TRBD1. The trim removed 6 bases at V and 8 bases at J, leaving 10 bases unmatched. Germline CDR1 SQVTM, CDR2 ANQGSEA. CDR3 length: 13 residues. CDR3 region: CSVAQTGGGGYTF. The CDR3 bases are TGCAGCGTCGCCCAGACAGGGGGTGGCGGCTACACCTTC.

The chain uses TRBV7-8 and TRBJ2-7; 9 bases map to TRBD1. V shed 7 bases, J shed 3 bases, and the junction held 13 bases outside the gene matches. Germline-derived CDR1 and CDR2 are SGHVS and FQNEAQ. The CDR3 consists of 16 residues. The CDR3 here is CASKSVPGTGSYEQYF. The CDR3 DNA reads TGTGCCAGCAAGTCCGTTCCGGGGACAGGGAGCTACGAGCAGTACTTC.

The V call is TRBV10-3, the J call TRBJ2-5; 9 nucleotides match TRBD2. Trimming removed 3 bases from V and 6 bases from J; junction bases left unmatched: 8. This CDR3 has 15 amino acids. Germline V gene sequence: CDR1 ENHRY, CDR2 SYGVKD. The CDR3 is CAISDGSGRLKTQYF. In DNA, the CDR3 is TGTGCCATCAGTGACGGGAGCGGGAGGTTGAAGACCCAGTACTTC.

V and J are TRBV9 and TRBJ1-1, with D possibly TRBD1 on 5 matching bases. CDR3 length equals 13 residues. Germline CDR1 SGDLS, CDR2 YYNGEE. V was clipped by 3 bases and J by 2 bases, with 8 bases between them. CDR3 sequence: CASSDQGNTEAFF. For the CDR3, the DNA is TGTGCCAGCAGCGACCAGGGAAACACTGAAGCTTTCTTT.

The V call is TRBV7-2, the J call TRBJ2-3; TRBD2 matches 9 bases. Trimming removed 5 bases from V and 5 bases from J; junction bases left unmatched: 8. The CDR3 loop spans 15 amino acids. Per the germline V gene, CDR1 is SGHTA and CDR2 is FQGNSA. CDR3 in amino acids: CASSREVLAGDTQYF. The CDR3 bases are TGTGCCAGCAGCCGGGAGGTACTAGCGGGAGATACGCAGTATTTT.

The chain combines TRBV5-4 with TRBJ1-1, with TRBD1 matching over 7 bases. The CDR3 is 14 residues long. V trimming: 0 bases; J trimming: 1 base; junction bases outside the gene matches: 0. CDR1 is SGHNT and CDR2 is YYREEE in the germline V gene (reference sequence). CDR3: CASSLAGGNTEAFF. CDR3 in DNA: TGTGCCAGCAGCTTGGCAGGGGGGAACACTGAAGCTTTCTTT. The whole variable domain, filled in from reference TRBV5-4 and TRBJ1-1, reads ETGVTQSPTHLIKTRGQQVTLRCSSQSGHNTVSWYQQALGQGPQFIFQYYREEENGRGNFPPRFSGLQFPNYSSELNVNALELDDSALYLCASSLAGGNTEAFFGQGTRLTVV.

The chain couples TRBV4-3 to TRBJ2-1; 9 nucleotides agree with TRBD1. The CDR3 spans 16 residues. CDR1 and CDR2 from the germline V gene are LGHNA and YSLEER. V shed 3 bases and J 12 bases; nucleotides not matched to a gene: 15. CDR3 DNA: TGCGCCAGCAGCCAGGAACAGGGGGCGCTGGGGTCTGGGCAGTTCTTC. Translating it yields CASSQEQGALGSGQFF.

This clone has a single count. The chain couples TRBV7-8 to TRBJ2-5; 11 positions match TRBD2. The CDR3 extends over 16 amino acids. Germline CDR1 is SGHVS and CDR2 is FQNEAQ. Trimming at V came to 5 bases and at J to 0 bases, leaving 5 bases not matched to a gene. DNA for the CDR3: TGTGCCAGCAGCGTCCTAGCGGGAGGATACCAAGAGACCCAGTACTTC. Translating it yields CASSVLAGGYQETQYF.

This clone was recorded a few times. V usage is TRBV5-1 and J usage is TRBJ1-4, with 10 bases matching TRBD1. The J segment lost 7 bases and the V segment lost 4 bases, leaving 10 bases of the junction unmatched. This CDR3 has 16 residues. Germline V lookup: CDR1 SGHRS, CDR2 YFSETQ. The CDR3 reads CASSGTGVSSREKLFF. CDR3 nucleotide sequence: TGCGCCAGCAGCGGGACAGGGGTTAGTAGTCGTGAAAAACTGTTTTTT.

This clone was recorded a few times. The chain uses TRBV4-3 and TRBJ2-2; TRBD2 aligns across 11 bases. This CDR3 spans 18 amino acids. The junction had 8 bases not matched to a gene; V was cut back by 0 bases and J by 5 bases. Germline lookup yields CDR1 LGHNA and CDR2 YSLEER. The CDR3 region has the DNA TGCGCCAGCAGCCAAGACCTACTAGCGGGAGAGAGGACCGGGGAGCTGTTTTTT. Translating it yields CASSQDLLAGERTGELFF.